Listed below are T cell receptor beta chains from one sample, sequenced in a study of T-cell reconstitution after alpha-beta-depleted transplantation in children. TCRdb fed the PCR reads into MiXCR, producing one record per CDR3 protein. Seen here are more than 200,000 distinct CDR3 sequences, around a sixth observed once, and the top ten hold about two fifths. The input for sequencing was PBMCs, mostly from graft donor cells, taken 360 days after TCRalphabeta/CD19-depleted stem cell transplant. The receptor set was obtained from a male patient under 10 years old who had a stem cell transplant for acute lymphoblastic leukemia, so the T cells may come from the graft donor. CDR3s leave out the opening cysteine and the closing phenylalanine or tryptophan. Rows give clone size only sometimes, using once, few, many, or a class for an expanded clone.

NA | TRBV12-3/TRBV12-4 | ASSGGQGNEQF
few | TRBV19 | ATQPRGHSGANVLT
few | TRBV6-1 | ASRTGTGSDTQY
few | TRBV29-1 | SGVTGSSTNEKLF
few | TRBV12-3/TRBV12-4 | ASSFGGGSYNEQF
NA | TRBV6-5 | ASSYAPPEGNQPQH
NA | TRBV4-2 | ASSHTRQGATGNTEAF
many | TRBV5-1 | ASSLLGGTDTQY
many | TRBV6-1 | ASRPGGSVEKLF
few | TRBV24-1 | ATFTGGNEQF
NA | TRBV7-2 | ASSSLGGTGSNQPQH
few | TRBV28 | ASSLGAGVGSYNEQF
few | TRBV5-1 | ASSLVEVGPYEQY
NA | TRBV10-3 | AIQQRGNEQF
NA | TRBV7-2 | ASSLNIFNEKLF
few | TRBV10-1 | ASSEVSEQETQY
NA | TRBV4-2 | ASSPSTGGNTEAF
few | TRBV20-1 | SASGTGQGSYNEQF
few | TRBV7-3 | ASSLTPTGMPTDTQY
few | TRBV9 | ASSVTGGNTGELF
many | TRBV5-6 | ASSAGLGSYNEQF
many | TRBV12-3/TRBV12-4 | ASSLSGASTDTQY
NA | TRBV19 | ASSNPGGATDTQY
few | TRBV6-1 | ASSDTGQNTEAF
NA | TRBV20-1 | SAYAPDREQF
NA | TRBV27 | ASSFGTPYGYT
NA | TRBV3-1 | ASSQVPSSSGNTIY
NA | TRBV18 | ASSPSMLAGDNEQF
NA | TRBV24-1 | ATSVPYSNEQF
few | TRBV10-3 | AISLTPTGGRGEKLF
NA | TRBV29-1 | SVGDLRAGVYNEQF
few | TRBV7-2 | ASSLRIGLAGTDTQY
few | TRBV28 | ASSLWGQETYEQY
few | TRBV29-1 | SVAGGGGTEAF
few | TRBV5-1 | ASRGQRYEQY
few | TRBV20-1 | SASSSGNTIY
once | TRBV13 | ASSLGPLGGSGANVLT
NA | TRBV7-9 | ASSLRVRASYNEQF
many | TRBV5-1 | ASSLAAWGSSYNEQF
NA | TRBV29-1 | SVSISGTGNEQY
NA | TRBV18 | ATTMAGRNEQY
NA | TRBV12-3/TRBV12-4 | ASCVRSGTEAF
NA | TRBV6-1 | ASSDWVAGELF
few | TRBV10-3 | AISEFGELRDEQF
few | TRBV6-1 | ASSERAGDQPQH
many | TRBV12-3/TRBV12-4 | ASTRRPDEQF
many | TRBV25-1 | ASSEYLEAHYNEQF
few | TRBV7-9 | ASSRPGQGVGSYEQY
many | TRBV7-6 | ASSFGGFEDEQY
NA | TRBV7-3 | ASSATAASGANVLT
many | TRBV15 | ATKRLALNTGELF
NA | TRBV6-1 | ASRPGGLRDGYT
few | TRBV28 | ASSFNRGHEQF
few | TRBV3-1 | ASSQAAETDEQF
few | TRBV12-3/TRBV12-4 | AKWVSRGNTEAF
NA | TRBV4-3 | ASSQGHSPNTGELF
NA | TRBV2 | ASSTVETQY
NA | TRBV14 | ASSNGLWETQY
NA | TRBV6-5 | ASSFGTDSQRNQPQH